The 9 T cell receptor beta chains in this list originate from one sample, sequenced in a study of T cell repertoires in cytomegalovirus infection. TCRdb redid the calling of the reads with MiXCR, one entry per CDR3 protein. The sample includes 75,000 to 100,000 distinct CDR3 sequences, about 44% seen only once; the top ten take just over 90%. Antigen specificity for these receptors is unknown. This sample comprised CD8+ T cells from cultured PBMCs, obtained from culture after CMV antigen stimulation. These receptor sequences come from a human donor in good health (CMV status not recorded). Some clones in this sample may be carry-over from other donors' samples.

This clonotype was found many times. The chain links TRBV7-9 to TRBJ2-5; 9 bases match TRBD1. J lost 4 bases, V lost 5 bases, and 14 bases had no gene match. Germline values: CDR1 SEHNR, CDR2 FQNEAQ (reference sequence). The length of the CDR3 is 17 residues. CDR3 sequence (DNA): TGTGCCAGCAGCCCTATAACAGGGGGCGCCCCGGGAGAGACCCAGTACTTC. This sequence encodes CASSPITGGAPGETQYF. The whole variable domain, filled in from reference TRBV7-9 and TRBJ2-5, reads DTGVSQNPRHKITKRGQNVTFRCDPISEHNRLYWYRQTLGQGPEFLTYFQNEAQLEKSRLLSDRFSAERPKGSFSTLEIQRTEQGDSAMYLCASSPITGGAPGETQYFGPGTRLLVL.

This clonotype was seen repeatedly, ten times or more. V usage is TRBV2 and J usage is TRBJ2-1, with D hard to call. The CDR3 sequence is 11 residues long. Trimming cost V 7 bases and J 3 bases, with 4 bases left between them. Germline CDR1 is SNHLY and CDR2 is FYNNEI. CDR3 sequence (DNA): TGTGCCAGCATGTACTACAATGAGCAGTTCTTC. Translating gives CASMYYNEQFF.

A few counts support this clonotype. This chain links TRBV28 with TRBJ1-1; tentative D call: TRBD1 (5 bases). The CDR3 has 13 residues. Trimming left V 1 base short and J 6 bases short, with 9 bases between. Germline assignment: CDR1 MDHEN and CDR2 SYDVKM. The CDR3 bases are TGTGCCAGCAGTTTATTCGGGGGATCTGAAGCTTTCTTT. As protein: CASSLFGGSEAFF. Filled out from reference TRBV28 and TRBJ1-1, the complete variable domain reads DVKVTQSSRYLVKRTGEKVFLECVQDMDHENMFWYRQDPGLGLRLIYFSYDVKMKEKGDIPEGYSVSREKKERFSLILESASTNQTSMYLCASSLFGGSEAFFGQGTRLTVV.

With regard to this clonotype: A junction boundary mismatches the germline segment, possibly from a read error. This chain joins TRBV4-1 and TRBJ2-7, with TRBD2 matching 9 bases. The CDR3 spans 16 residues. The germline gives CDR1 MGHRA, CDR2 YSYEKL. The CDR3 DNA is TGCGCCAGCAGCCAAGGACTAGCGGTGTTCTCCTACCAGCAGTACTTC. Its protein product is CASSQGLAVFSYQQYF.

The chain joins TRBV7-9 to TRBJ1-5, with D tentatively TRBD1 (5 bases). Per the germline V gene, CDR1 is SEHNR and CDR2 is FQNEAQ (reference sequence). V lost 5 bases, J lost 5 bases, and 13 bases lay in between. The length of the CDR3 is 14 residues. The CDR3 region has the DNA TGTGCCAGCAGCCTCGGGACTGCCTATCAGCCCCAGCATTTT. This encodes CASSLGTAYQPQHF.

This clonotype was seen a few times. The V and J genes are TRBV12-5 and TRBJ2-2; possible D gene TRBD2, 5 bases. The germline V gene has CDR1 LGHNT and CDR2 FRNRAP. CDR3 length: 14 residues. The V end lost 0 bases, the J end lost 4 bases, and 6 bases lay between the germline ends. The CDR3 loop is CASGLVGSTGELFF. DNA for the CDR3: TGTGCTAGTGGTTTGGTAGGGAGCACCGGGGAGCTGTTTTTT.

The genes are TRBV27 and TRBJ2-5; TRBD1 or TRBD2 may be the D gene (6 bases each). The CDR3 is made up of 15 amino acids. V was shortened by 3 bases and J by 1 base, with 12 bases between the two germline ends. The germline V gene has CDR1 MNHEY and CDR2 SMNVEV (reference sequence). The CDR3, as DNA: TGTGCCAGCAGTTTGTCGGGGGCCCTCCAAGAGACCCAGTACTTC. This sequence encodes CASSLSGALQETQYF.

The chain carries TRBV20-1 and TRBJ2-2, with 7 bases lining up with TRBD2. V shed 0 bases, J shed 2 bases, and the junction held 6 bases outside the gene matches. This CDR3 comprises 16 residues. From germline, CDR1 is DFQATT and CDR2 SNEGSKA (reference sequence). The CDR3, as DNA: TGCAGTGCTAGAGATACCGAGCGGGGCAACACCGGGGAGCTGTTTTTT. Translated, it gives CSARDTERGNTGELFF.

This chain links TRBV7-6 with TRBJ2-7; TRBD1 matches at 9 bases. CDR1 and CDR2 from the germline V gene are SGHVS and FNYEAQ. V gave up 5 bases and J gave up 5 bases; unmatched junction bases: 7. This CDR3 has 14 residues. The CDR3 reads CASSRTGDQHEQYF. The CDR3 coding sequence is TGTGCCAGCAGCAGGACAGGGGACCAGCACGAGCAGTACTTC. The full variable domain, completed using reference TRBV7-6 and TRBJ2-7, is GAGVSQSPRYKVTKRGQDVALRCDPISGHVSLYWYRQALGQGPEFLTYFNYEAQQDKSGLPNDRFSAERPEGSISTLTIQRTEQRDSAMYRCASSRTGDQHEQYFGPGTRLTVT.